This T cell receptor (beta chain) was sequenced for a study of naive and memory T cell subsets. Study results and limitations: Tuberculin site TCR excess was interpreted as type IV hypersensitivity infiltration. The RNA method is potentially sensitive to activation and differentiation changes.

Amplification of ligated cDNA took four PCR rounds with SP2 and nested alpha and beta constant primers. Reverse transcription of blood and skin TCR RNA was primed at alpha and beta constant regions. TCRdb re-derived calls from the UMI-ligation and nested PCR reads in MiXCR, one entry per CDR3 protein. The sample carries tens of thousands of distinct CDR3 sequences, about 7.4% recorded once. Treatment reported: skin biopsy from PPD injection site in Mantoux-positive individual. The library had UMIs added by 3' ligation of an oligonucleotide to TCR cDNA. Skin biopsies came from PPD injection sites in Mantoux-positive individuals. The CDR3 loop spans 14 amino acids. From germline, CDR1 is LNHDA and CDR2 SQIVND (reference sequence). With 0 bases removed from V and 5 bases from J, the gap between germline ends came to 10 bases. This clonotype appeared many times. Its cognate antigen is unknown.

The receptor comes from an adult in good health. The material was skin, obtained from a tuberculin skin test site. This chain links TRBV19 with TRBJ2-5; D gene unclear. The CDR3 is CASSIEGFAETQYF. CDR3 sequence (DNA): TGTGCCAGTAGTATAGAGGGGTTCGCGGAGACCCAGTACTTC. The whole variable domain, remainder taken from reference TRBV19 and TRBJ2-5, is DGGITQSPKYLFRKEGQNVTLSCEQNLNHDAMYWYRQDPGQGLRLIYYSQIVNDFQKGDIAEGYSVSREKKESFPLTVTSAQKNPTAFYLCASSIEGFAETQYFGPGTRLLVL.